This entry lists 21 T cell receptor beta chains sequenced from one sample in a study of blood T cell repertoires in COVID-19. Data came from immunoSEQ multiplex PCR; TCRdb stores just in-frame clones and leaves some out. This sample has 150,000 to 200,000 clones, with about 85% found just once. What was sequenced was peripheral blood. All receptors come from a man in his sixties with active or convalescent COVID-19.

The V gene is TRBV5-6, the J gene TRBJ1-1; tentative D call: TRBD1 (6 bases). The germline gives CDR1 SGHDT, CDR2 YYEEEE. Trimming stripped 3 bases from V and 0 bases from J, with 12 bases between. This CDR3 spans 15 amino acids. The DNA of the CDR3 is TGTGCCAGCAGCTCCGCCGGGACACTGAACACTGAAGCTTTCTTT. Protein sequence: CASSSAGTLNTEAFF.

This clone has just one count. CDR3 loop: CASSLVGLRDIYF. The CDR3 nucleotides read TGTGCCAGCAGCTTAGTCGGGTTACGGGACATATATTTT. The J gene is TRBJ1-3, the V gene TRBV7-2; D is ambiguous. Germline V gives CDR1 SGHTA, CDR2 FQGNSA. CDR3 length: 13 residues. V was trimmed by 1 base and J by 12 bases, leaving 13 bases between them.

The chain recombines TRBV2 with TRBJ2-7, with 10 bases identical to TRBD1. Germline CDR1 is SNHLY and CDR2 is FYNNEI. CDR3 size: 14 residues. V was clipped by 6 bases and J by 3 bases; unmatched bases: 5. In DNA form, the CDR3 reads TGTGCCAGCAGCAAGACAGGGGGCGGCTACGAGCAGTACTTC. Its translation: CASSKTGGGYEQYF.

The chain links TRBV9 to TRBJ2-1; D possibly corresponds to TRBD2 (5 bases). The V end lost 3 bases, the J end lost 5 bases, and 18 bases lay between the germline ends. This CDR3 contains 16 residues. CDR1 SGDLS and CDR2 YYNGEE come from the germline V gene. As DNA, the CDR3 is TGTGCCAGCAGCGCCCACCTCGGGGAGCTCCACAATGAGCAGTTCTTC. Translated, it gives CASSAHLGELHNEQFF.

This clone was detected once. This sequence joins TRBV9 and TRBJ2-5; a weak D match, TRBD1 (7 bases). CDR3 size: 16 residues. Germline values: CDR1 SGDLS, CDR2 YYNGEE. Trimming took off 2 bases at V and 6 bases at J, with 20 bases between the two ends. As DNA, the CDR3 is TGTGCCAGCAGCGTCCAGGGGGACTTAGTCGGGCAGACCCAGTACTTC. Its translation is CASSVQGDLVGQTQYF.

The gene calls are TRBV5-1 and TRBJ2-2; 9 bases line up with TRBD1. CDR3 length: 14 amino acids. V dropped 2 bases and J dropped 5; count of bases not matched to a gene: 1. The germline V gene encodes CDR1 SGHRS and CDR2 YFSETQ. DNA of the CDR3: TGCGCCAGCAGCTTACAGGGGGCGACCGGGGAGCTGTTTTTT. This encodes CASSLQGATGELFF.

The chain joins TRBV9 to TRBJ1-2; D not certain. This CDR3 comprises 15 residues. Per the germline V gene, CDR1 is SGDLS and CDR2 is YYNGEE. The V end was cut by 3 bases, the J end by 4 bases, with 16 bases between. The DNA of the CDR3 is TGTGCCAGCAGCGCGAGGACTCCCCGGGCCTATGGCTACACCTTC. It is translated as CASSARTPRAYGYTF. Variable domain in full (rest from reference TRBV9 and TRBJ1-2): DSGVTQTPKHLITATGQRVTLRCSPRSGDLSVYWYQQSLDQGLQFLIQYYNGEERAKGNILERFSAQQFPDLHSELNLSSLELGDSALYFCASSARTPRAYGYTFGSGTRLTVV.

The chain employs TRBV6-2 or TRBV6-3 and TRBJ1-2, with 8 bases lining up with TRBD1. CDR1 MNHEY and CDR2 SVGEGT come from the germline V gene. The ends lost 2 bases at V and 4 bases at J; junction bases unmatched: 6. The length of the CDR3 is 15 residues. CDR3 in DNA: TGTGCCAGCAGTTACAGACAGGGGACGGGCTATGGCTACACCTTC. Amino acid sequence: CASSYRQGTGYGYTF.

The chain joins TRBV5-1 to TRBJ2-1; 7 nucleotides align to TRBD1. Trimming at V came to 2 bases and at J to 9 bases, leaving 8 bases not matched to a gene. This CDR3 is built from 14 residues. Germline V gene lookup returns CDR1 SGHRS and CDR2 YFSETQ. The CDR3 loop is CASSLQGSISEQFF. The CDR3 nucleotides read TGCGCCAGCAGCTTACAGGGGTCAATCAGTGAGCAGTTCTTC.

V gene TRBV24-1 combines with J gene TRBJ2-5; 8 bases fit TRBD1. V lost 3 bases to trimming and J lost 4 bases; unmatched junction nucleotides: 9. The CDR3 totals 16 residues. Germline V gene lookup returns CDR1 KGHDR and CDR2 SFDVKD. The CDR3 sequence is CATSDPQTGAVETQYF. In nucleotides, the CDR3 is TGTGCCACCAGTGATCCCCAGACAGGGGCGGTAGAGACCCAGTACTTC.

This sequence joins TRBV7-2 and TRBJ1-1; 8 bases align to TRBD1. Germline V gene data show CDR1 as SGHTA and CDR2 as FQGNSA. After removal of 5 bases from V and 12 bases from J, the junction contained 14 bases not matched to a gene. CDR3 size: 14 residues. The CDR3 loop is CASSRTGFGVFPFF. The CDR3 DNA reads TGTGCCAGCAGCAGGACAGGGTTTGGAGTTTTTCCTTTCTTT.

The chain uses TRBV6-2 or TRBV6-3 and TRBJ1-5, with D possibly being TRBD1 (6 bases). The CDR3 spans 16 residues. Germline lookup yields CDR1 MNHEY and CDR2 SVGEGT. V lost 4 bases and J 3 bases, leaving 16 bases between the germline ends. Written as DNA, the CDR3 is TGTGCCAGCAGTTCGCCGGGTGGGGGCCCCAATCAGCCCCAGCATTTT. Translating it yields CASSSPGGGPNQPQHF.

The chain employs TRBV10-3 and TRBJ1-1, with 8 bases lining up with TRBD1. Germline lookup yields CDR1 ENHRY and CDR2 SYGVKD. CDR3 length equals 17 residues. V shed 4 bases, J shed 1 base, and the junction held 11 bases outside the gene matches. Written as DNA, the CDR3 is TGTGCCATCAGTGGGGGACAGGACCTCTGGGGGAACACTGAAGCTTTCTTT. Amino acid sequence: CAISGGQDLWGNTEAFF.

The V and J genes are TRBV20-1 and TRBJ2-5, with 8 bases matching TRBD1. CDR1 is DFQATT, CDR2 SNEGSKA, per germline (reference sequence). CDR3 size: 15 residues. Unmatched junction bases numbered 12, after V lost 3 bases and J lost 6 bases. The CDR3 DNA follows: TGCAGTGCTAGTTTGGCAGGGGGCGGATATCAGACCCAGTACTTC. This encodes CSASLAGGGYQTQYF.

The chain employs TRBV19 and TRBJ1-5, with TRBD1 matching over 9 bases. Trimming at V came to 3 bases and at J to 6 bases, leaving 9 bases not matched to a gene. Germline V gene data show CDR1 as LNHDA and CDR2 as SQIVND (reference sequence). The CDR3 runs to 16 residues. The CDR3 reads CASSIFSGTGSQPQHF. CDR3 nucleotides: TGTGCCAGTAGTATCTTCTCCGGGACAGGGAGTCAGCCCCAGCATTTT. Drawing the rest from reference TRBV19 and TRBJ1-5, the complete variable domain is DGGITQSPKYLFRKEGQNVTLSCEQNLNHDAMYWYRQDPGQGLRLIYYSQIVNDFQKGDIAEGYSVSREKKESFPLTVTSAQKNPTAFYLCASSIFSGTGSQPQHFGDGTRLSIL.

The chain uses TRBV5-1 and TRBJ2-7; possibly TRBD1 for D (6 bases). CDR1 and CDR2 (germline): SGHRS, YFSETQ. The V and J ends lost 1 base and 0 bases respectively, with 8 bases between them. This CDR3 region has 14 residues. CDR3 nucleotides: TGCGCCAGCAGCTTGACAGGGATCTCCTACGAGCAGTACTTC. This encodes CASSLTGISYEQYF.

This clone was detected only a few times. CDR3 region: CASSGWKTSGGATYNEQFF. CDR3 DNA: TGTGCCAGCAGTGGTTGGAAGACTAGCGGGGGGGCTACGTACAATGAGCAGTTCTTC. The V call is TRBV2, the J call TRBJ2-1, with TRBD2 matching 14 bases. This CDR3 is 19 amino acids long. Germline assignment: CDR1 SNHLY and CDR2 FYNNEI. The junction had 12 bases not matched to a gene; V was cut back by 4 bases and J by 4 bases.

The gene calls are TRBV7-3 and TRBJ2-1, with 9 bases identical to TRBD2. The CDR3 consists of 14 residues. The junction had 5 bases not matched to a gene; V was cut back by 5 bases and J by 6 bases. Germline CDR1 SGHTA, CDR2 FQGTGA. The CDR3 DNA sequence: TGTGCCAGCAGCGAAGCGGGGGGTGCCAATGAGCAGTTCTTC. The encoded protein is CASSEAGGANEQFF.

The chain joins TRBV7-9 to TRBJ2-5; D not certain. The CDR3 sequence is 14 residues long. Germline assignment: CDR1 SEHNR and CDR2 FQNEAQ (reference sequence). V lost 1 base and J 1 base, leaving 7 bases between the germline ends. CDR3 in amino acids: CASSLGGSQETQYF. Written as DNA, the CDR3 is TGTGCCAGCAGCTTAGGAGGCAGCCAAGAGACCCAGTACTTC.

CDR3 coding DNA: TGCGCCAGCAGTGAGAGTCGGGGGGGGGCTAAGAATGAGCAGTTCTTC. This translates into CASSESRGGAKNEQFF. This rearrangement joins TRBV10-1 to TRBJ2-1; 8 bases are a match to TRBD2. This CDR3 region has 16 residues. With V trimmed by 2 bases and J by 7 bases, 10 bases remained unmatched. Germline V CDR1 and CDR2: WNHNN, SYGVQD (reference sequence).

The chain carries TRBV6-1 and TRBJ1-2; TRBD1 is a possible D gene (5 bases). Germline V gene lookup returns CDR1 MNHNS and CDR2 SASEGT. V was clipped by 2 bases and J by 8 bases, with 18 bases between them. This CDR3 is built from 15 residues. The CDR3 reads CASSERWGEFVGYTF. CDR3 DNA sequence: TGTGCCAGCAGTGAACGGTGGGGGGAGTTCGTCGGCTACACCTTC.